This is a list of T cell receptor beta chains from one sample in a study of cytomegalovirus exposure and HLA in healthy donors. Profiled with immunoSEQ multiplex PCR; TCRdb holds only in-frame clones, not every one. The sample has roughly 100,000 clones; about two thirds are singletons. Sequenced input: PBMCs. The receptors derive from a boy under 18 in good health and CMV-seronegative. Each CDR3 is given with its conserved first and last residue. Fields, in order: clone size, V gene, D gene, CDR3 length, J gene, CDR3 protein, CDR3 DNA. D genes are given only for firm matches. The size field is filled for only some rows; it gives once, few, many or a size class.

few	TRBV9	TRBD1	17	TRBJ1-1	CASSSQMGQGEGGKAFF	TGTGCCAGCAGCTCACAGATGGGACAGGGGGAAGGAGGTAAAGCTTTCTTT
.	TRBV7-9	TRBD2	16	TRBJ2-1	CASSFHSGRVHNEQFF	TGTGCCAGCAGCTTTCATAGCGGGAGGGTCCACAATGAGCAGTTCTTC
.	TRBV19	TRBD2	14	TRBJ2-3	CASSKRGREDTQYF	TGTGCCAGTAGTAAGCGGGGGCGGGAAGATACGCAGTATTTT
.	TRBV30	TRBD1	15	TRBJ1-1	CAWSVRDRQNTEAFF	TGTGCCTGGAGTGTACGGGACAGGCAGAACACTGAAGCTTTCTTT
few	TRBV5-1	TRBD1	14	TRBJ1-1	CASSLNRGDTEAFF	TGCGCCAGCAGCTTGAACAGGGGAGACACTGAAGCTTTCTTT
.	TRBV28	.	15	TRBJ1-2	CASSSPRQGNGGYTF	TGTGCCAGCAGCTCCCCCCGTCAGGGGAATGGTGGCTACACCTTC
.	TRBV28	TRBD1	16	TRBJ1-4	CASSLSEAGGREKLFF	TGTGCCAGCAGTTTATCCGAGGCAGGGGGCCGTGAAAAACTGTTTTTT
few	TRBV5-6	TRBD1	18	TRBJ1-2	CASSRLRDRHSPNYGYTF	TGTGCCAGCAGCCGCCTCCGGGACAGACACTCTCCGAACTATGGCTACACCTTC
.	TRBV28	.	14	TRBJ2-5	CASTPSGAQETQYF	TGTGCCAGTACTCCCAGCGGAGCTCAAGAGACCCAGTACTTC
few	TRBV2	TRBD1	16	TRBJ1-1	CASTRDREDMNTEAFF	TGTGCCAGCACGAGGGACAGGGAAGACATGAACACTGAAGCTTTCTTT
.	TRBV9	TRBD1	15	TRBJ2-5	CASSVAQGAEETQYF	TGTGCCAGCAGCGTCGCACAGGGGGCAGAAGAGACCCAGTACTTC
.	TRBV14	.	16	TRBJ1-2	CASSHSVTEFRYGYTF	TGTGCCAGCAGCCACAGCGTAACTGAGTTTCGATATGGCTACACCTTC
once	TRBV5-6	TRBD1	14	TRBJ1-2	CASSSKDRIYGYTF	TGTGCCAGCAGCTCAAAGGACAGGATCTATGGCTACACCTTC
.	TRBV30	.	14	TRBJ2-1	CAWVPGVSYNEQFF	TGTGCCTGGGTCCCGGGGGTATCCTACAATGAGCAGTTCTTC
few	TRBV27	.	14	TRBJ2-1	CASSSQGGYNEQFF	TGTGCCAGCAGTTCCCAAGGGGGATACAATGAGCAGTTCTTC
.	TRBV19	TRBD2	16	TRBJ2-3	CASSIGGRASTDTQYF	TGTGCCAGTAGTATCGGGGGGAGAGCTAGCACAGATACGCAGTATTTT
.	TRBV25-1	TRBD1	15	TRBJ1-1	CASSAGDRVNTEAFF	TGTGCCAGCAGTGCTGGGGACAGGGTAAACACTGAAGCTTTCTTT
few	TRBV6-6	.	14	TRBJ1-6	CASSSWTDNSPLHF	TGTGCCAGCAGTTCCTGGACAGATAATTCACCCCTCCACTTT
.	TRBV25-1	.	13	TRBJ2-2	CASSIRGTGELFF	TGTGCCAGCAGTATTCGGGGAACCGGGGAGCTGTTTTTT
.	TRBV28	TRBD2	17	TRBJ2-7	CASSPTSGRTSSYEQYF	TGTGCCAGCAGCCCGACTAGCGGGAGGACCAGCTCCTACGAGCAGTACTTC